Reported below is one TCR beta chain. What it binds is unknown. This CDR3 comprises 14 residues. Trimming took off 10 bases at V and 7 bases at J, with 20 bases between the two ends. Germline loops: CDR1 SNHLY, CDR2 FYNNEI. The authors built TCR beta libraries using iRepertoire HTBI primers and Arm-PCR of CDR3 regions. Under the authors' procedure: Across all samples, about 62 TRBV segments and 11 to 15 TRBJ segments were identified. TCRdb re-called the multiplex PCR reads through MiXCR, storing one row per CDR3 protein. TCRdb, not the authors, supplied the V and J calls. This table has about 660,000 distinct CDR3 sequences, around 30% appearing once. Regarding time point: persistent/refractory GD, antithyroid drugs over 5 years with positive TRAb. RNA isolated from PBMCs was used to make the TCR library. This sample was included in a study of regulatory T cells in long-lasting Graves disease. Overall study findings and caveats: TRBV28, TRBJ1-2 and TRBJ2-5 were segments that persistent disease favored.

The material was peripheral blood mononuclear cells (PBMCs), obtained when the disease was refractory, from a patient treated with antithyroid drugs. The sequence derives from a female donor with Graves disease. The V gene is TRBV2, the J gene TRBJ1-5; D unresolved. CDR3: CATAVSTKGQPQHF. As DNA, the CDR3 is TGTGCCACCGCGGTCAGCACTAAGGGACAGCCCCAGCATTTT.